Listed below are T cell receptor beta chains from one sample, sequenced in a study of spatial heterogeneity in lung cancer. Each CDR3 protein gets one entry after TCRdb re-called the 5' RACE reads with MiXCR. The sample shows approximately 4,900 distinct CDR3 sequences, about 28% of them seen only once. The sample was lung tumor tissue, taken at surgery. These TCRs come from a male donor with early-stage non-small cell lung cancer. Each CDR3 is given with its conserved first and last residue. D genes are given only for firm matches. For some rows the clone size is stated as once, few or many, or as a class when expanded; others skip it.

d_call | clone_size | j_call | v_call | cdr3_aa | cdr3_nt
NA | few | TRBJ2-4 | TRBV5-5 | CASSRTGIENIQYF | TGTGCCAGCAGTCGTACAGGTATAGAAAACATTCAGTACTTC
NA | medium-sized | TRBJ2-7 | TRBV4-3 | CASSQDDRSRGNEQYF | TGCGCCAGCAGCCAAGATGATAGGAGCCGGGGAAACGAGCAGTACTTC
NA | medium-sized | TRBJ2-1 | TRBV30 | CAWSGYSGLASYNEQFF | TGTGCCTGGAGTGGATACTCCGGCCTGGCCTCCTACAATGAGCAGTTCTTC
NA | NA | TRBJ2-2 | TRBV2 | CASRVSSPSTGELFF | TGTGCCAGCAGAGTAAGCAGTCCGTCCACCGGGGAGCTGTTTTTT
NA | medium-sized | TRBJ1-2 | TRBV29-1 | CSVVFQGNYGYTF | TGCAGCGTTGTTTTCCAGGGAAACTATGGCTACACCTTC
TRBD1 | many | TRBJ1-4 | TRBV4-2 | CASSPGQGAEKLFF | TGTGCCAGCAGCCCGGGACAGGGGGCGGAAAAACTGTTTTTT
NA | NA | TRBJ2-5 | TRBV12-3/TRBV12-4 | CASSFISRETQYF | TGTGCCAGCAGTTTTATTAGCCGAGAGACCCAGTACTTC
NA | medium-sized | TRBJ2-3 | TRBV28 | CASMQVSDTQYF | TGTGCCAGCATGCAGGTATCAGATACGCAGTATTTT
TRBD1 | medium-sized | TRBJ2-2 | TRBV2 | CASRDRGRDGELFF | TGTGCCAGCAGGGACAGGGGGCGCGACGGGGAGCTGTTTTTT
NA | many | TRBJ2-5 | TRBV29-1 | CSVGRDTDWVTQYF | TGCAGCGTTGGCCGGGACACCGACTGGGTGACCCAGTACTTC
NA | NA | TRBJ1-1 | TRBV5-4 | CASSSDPRTEREAFF | TGTGCCAGCAGCTCCGACCCGAGAACTGAACGGGAAGCTTTCTTT
NA | large | TRBJ2-4 | TRBV28 | CASSLDRQIGNIQYF | TGTGCCAGCAGTTTAGACCGTCAAATCGGTAACATTCAGTACTTC
NA | medium-sized | TRBJ2-7 | TRBV28 | CASSLVADPSYEQYF | TGTGCCAGCAGTTTAGTAGCGGACCCCTCCTACGAGCAGTACTTC
NA | NA | TRBJ2-7 | TRBV10-3 | CAISRSGRGGEQYF | TGTGCCATCAGTCGGTCGGGTCGAGGTGGCGAGCAGTACTTC
TRBD2 | NA | TRBJ2-3 | TRBV6-6 | CASSFSSPGLAGGDTQYF | TGTGCCAGCAGTTTTTCGTCCCCGGGACTAGCGGGAGGAGATACGCAGTATTTT
TRBD1 | NA | TRBJ1-6 | TRBV18 | CASSPPGTGYNSPLHF | TGTGCCAGCTCACCGCCCGGGACAGGTTATAATTCACCCCTCCACTTT
TRBD2 | medium-sized | TRBJ2-7 | TRBV28 | CASGGLAGVYEQYF | TGTGCCAGCGGGGGACTAGCGGGGGTCTACGAGCAGTACTTC
TRBD1 | medium-sized | TRBJ2-2 | TRBV7-2 | CASKDRAAGELFF | TGTGCCAGCAAGGACAGGGCGGCGGGGGAGCTGTTTTTT
NA | few | TRBJ1-1 | TRBV30 | CAWSVRSEAFF | TGTGCCTGGAGTGTACGAAGTGAAGCTTTCTTT
TRBD2 | few | TRBJ2-5 | TRBV7-2 | CASSLEASGAETQYF | TGTGCCAGCAGCTTAGAGGCTAGCGGGGCGGAGACCCAGTACTTC
NA | once | TRBJ1-6 | TRBV27 | CASSGVRDNSPLHF | TGTGCCAGCAGTGGGGTCCGGGATAATTCACCCCTCCACTTT
NA | medium-sized | TRBJ1-5 | TRBV7-6 | CASSLGTYSNQPQHF | TGTGCCAGCAGCTTAGGGACATATAGCAATCAGCCCCAGCATTTT